The clone carrying this T cell receptor (beta chain) was observed at least ten times. Its antigen is still unknown. This CDR3 has 13 amino acids. Trimming cost V 7 bases and J 6 bases; bases outside gene matches: 8. Germline lookup yields CDR1 SQVTM and CDR2 ANQGSEA. The whole isolated RNA underwent reverse transcription, so sequencing captured expressed TCRB transcripts. The assay was immunoSEQ multiplex PCR, and TCRdb's table has in-frame clones only and misses some. The table has more than 150,000 clones, 10% to 15% seen once. This specimen comes from a study of beta chain features in type 1 diabetes. General study points: Cells with high TCR expression could be over-represented when cDNA is sequenced.

The rearrangement joins TRBV29-1 to TRBJ2-7; 11 bases fit TRBD1. Sequenced material: central memory CD4+ T cells from blood. The receptor comes from a woman younger than 30 in good health. The CDR3, as DNA: TGCAGCGCAGGCACCGGGACAGGGGGCGAGCAGTACTTC. It encodes CSAGTGTGGEQYF.